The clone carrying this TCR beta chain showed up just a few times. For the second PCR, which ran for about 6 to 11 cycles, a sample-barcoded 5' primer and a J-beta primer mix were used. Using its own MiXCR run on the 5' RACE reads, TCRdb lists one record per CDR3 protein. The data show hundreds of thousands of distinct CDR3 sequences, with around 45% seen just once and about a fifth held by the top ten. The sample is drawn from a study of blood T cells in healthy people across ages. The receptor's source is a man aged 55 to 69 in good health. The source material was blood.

The CDR3 loop reads CASSYEFRMGTGGSTQYF. Here the CDR3 DNA reads TGTGCCAGCAGTTACGAGTTTCGTATGGGGACAGGGGGAAGTACCCAGTACTTC. The rearrangement links TRBV6-5 to TRBJ2-7, with 11 positions matching TRBD1. Germline CDR1 is MNHEY and CDR2 is SVGAGI. The junction had 19 bases not matched to a gene; V was cut back by 2 bases and J by 10 bases. The CDR3 totals 18 residues.